The clone carrying this T cell receptor (beta chain) has just a few counts. Antigen specificity is unknown. Germline V gene lookup returns CDR1 GTSNPN and CDR2 SVGIG (reference sequence). V lost 5 bases, J lost 5 bases, and 6 bases stayed unmatched. The CDR3 has 13 residues. One entry per CDR3 protein, called by TCRdb with MiXCR from the 5' RACE reads. The sample includes just under 600,000 distinct CDR3 sequences, roughly 14% of them seen just once. This record belongs to a study of T cells after yellow fever vaccination. Overall study results and limits: One caveat is that FACS-sorted repertoires could contain abundant clonotypes contaminating from the bulk population.

The input for sequencing was PBMCs, taken on the day of the yellow fever booster vaccination. V gene TRBV30 combines with J gene TRBJ2-3; 8 nucleotides line up with TRBD2. This receptor was obtained from a man in his thirties or forties who received the YFV17D yellow fever vaccine. This CDR3 reads CAWGSGNGDTQYF. CDR3 bases: TGTGCCTGGGGTAGCGGGAATGGAGATACGCAGTATTTT.